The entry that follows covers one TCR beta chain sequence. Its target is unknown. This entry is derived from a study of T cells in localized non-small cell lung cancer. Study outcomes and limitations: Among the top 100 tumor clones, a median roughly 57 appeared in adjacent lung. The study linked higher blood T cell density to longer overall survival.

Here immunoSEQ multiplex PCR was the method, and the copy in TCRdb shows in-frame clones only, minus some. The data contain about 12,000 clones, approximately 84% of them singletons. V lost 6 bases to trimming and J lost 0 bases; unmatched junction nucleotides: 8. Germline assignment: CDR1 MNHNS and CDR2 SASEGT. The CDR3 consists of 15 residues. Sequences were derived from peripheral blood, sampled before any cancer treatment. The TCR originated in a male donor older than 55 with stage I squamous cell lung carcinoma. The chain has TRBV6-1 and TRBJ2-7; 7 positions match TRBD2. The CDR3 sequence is CASRFEGGSSYEQYF. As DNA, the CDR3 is TGTGCCAGCAGATTTGAGGGCGGGAGCTCCTACGAGCAGTACTTC.